This is a list of T cell receptor beta chains from one sample in a study of blood T cells in healthy people across ages. TCRdb used MiXCR to reprocess the 5' RACE reads, holding one entry per CDR3 protein. The sample lists some 900,000 distinct CDR3 sequences; roughly 48% were seen once. Sample: blood. All receptors derive from a man aged 25-45 years in good health. Both conserved end residues are part of each CDR3. The order of the fields is clone size, V gene, D gene, J gene, CDR3 DNA, CDR3 protein. A D gene is named only where the DNA matches it firmly. Clone size appears in some rows only: once, few, many, or a class for an expanded clone.

once,TRBV11-3,.,TRBJ2-3,TGTGCCAGCAGCTTAGTCGTAGTGGGCACAGATACGCAGTATTTT,CASSLVVVGTDTQYF
.,TRBV3-1,.,TRBJ1-2,TGTGCCAGCAGCCATGAGTCCGGTATCTATGGCTACACCTTC,CASSHESGIYGYTF
.,TRBV6-1,.,TRBJ1-5,TGTGCCAGCAGTGGACAGCCCGATAGCAATCAGCCCCAGCATTTT,CASSGQPDSNQPQHF
.,TRBV5-6,.,TRBJ2-7,TGTGCCAGCAGCTTGGGGGCCTCGTCGTGGGAGCAGTACTTC,CASSLGASSWEQYF
few,TRBV12-3/TRBV12-4,.,TRBJ1-5,TGTGCCAGCAGTTTATTCTTGGGCGGCGGTCAGCCCCAGCATTTT,CASSLFLGGGQPQHF
.,TRBV4-3,.,TRBJ1-4,TGCGCCAGCAGCCAAGATACCAGGGTGGCGGAAAAACTGTTTTTT,CASSQDTRVAEKLFF
.,TRBV5-1,TRBD1,TRBJ1-1,TGCGCCAGCAGCTTCCGGTCAGGGGGCGCGAACACTGAAGCTTTCTTT,CASSFRSGGANTEAFF
.,TRBV10-3,.,TRBJ2-5,TGTGCCATCAACGGGGCGGGGGAGACCCAGTACTTC,CAINGAGETQYF
few,TRBV20-1,TRBD1,TRBJ1-4,TGCAGTGCTATCCCGCGGGACAGCCTTAATGAAAAACTGTTTTTT,CSAIPRDSLNEKLFF
.,TRBV6-5,.,TRBJ1-2,TGTGCCAGCAGTTACTCCCTCGGGAGCTTATATGGCTACACCTTC,CASSYSLGSLYGYTF
.,TRBV27,.,TRBJ2-7,TGTGCCAGCAGTCCCACCTTAAGTGCCTACGAGCAGTACTTC,CASSPTLSAYEQYF
.,TRBV7-2,.,TRBJ2-3,TGTACCACCGCCCGGGACACAGATACGCAGTATTTT,CTTARDTDTQYF
many,TRBV28,.,TRBJ2-7,TGTGCCGCGGACAGCTCCTACGAGCAGTACTTC,CAADSSYEQYF
.,TRBV30,TRBD2,TRBJ2-3,TGTGCCTGGAGTAGAGCGGGGGCCTTGCGCGGAGATACGCAGTATTTT,CAWSRAGALRGDTQYF
.,TRBV5-1,TRBD2,TRBJ2-5,TGCGCCAGCAGCTTCGGGACTAGCGGGGGAGAGACCCAGTACTTC,CASSFGTSGGETQYF
.,TRBV6-5,TRBD2,TRBJ2-5,TGTGCCAGCACCAACAGGCCTAGCGGGGGATCGGAGACCCAGTACTTC,CASTNRPSGGSETQYF
.,TRBV12-3/TRBV12-4,.,TRBJ1-4,TGTGCCAGCAGTCCCCGGGACGGACGTAATGAAAAACTGTTTTTT,CASSPRDGRNEKLFF
.,TRBV29-1,TRBD1,TRBJ2-5,TGCAGCGTTGCCGTTTACGGGACAGGGGGTGGGGAGACCCAGTACTTC,CSVAVYGTGGGETQYF
.,TRBV2,.,TRBJ2-7,TGTGCCAGCAGTGAGGACTTAACCTACGAGCAGTACTTC,CASSEDLTYEQYF
few,TRBV18,.,TRBJ1-4,TGTGCCAGCCATTCTGCAGTATCTCGGGAAAAACTGTTTTTT,CASHSAVSREKLFF
.,TRBV20-1,.,TRBJ1-2,TGCAGTACTAGTCACGGGTCCAACTATGGCTACACCTTC,CSTSHGSNYGYTF
few,TRBV5-1,.,TRBJ2-7,TGCGCCAGCAGCTTTGAGGATTCGGAGTACGAGCAGTACTTC,CASSFEDSEYEQYF
.,TRBV28,.,TRBJ2-2,TGTGCCTGCAGTTTATTAGGGCAGGGAGTGCGGACCGGGGAGCTGTTTTTT,CACSLLGQGVRTGELFF
.,TRBV7-2,.,TRBJ2-5,TGTGCCAGCAGCGCAGGCCAAGTAGAGACCCAGTACTTC,CASSAGQVETQYF
.,TRBV3-1,TRBD1,TRBJ1-1,TGTGCCAGCAGCCAAGGTGGACAGGGAGTTACTGAAGCTTTCTTT,CASSQGGQGVTEAFF
.,TRBV28,.,TRBJ2-3,TGTGCCAGCAGGTTACTGGCGGGTACGCAGTATTTT,CASRLLAGTQYF
few,TRBV20-1,TRBD2,TRBJ2-5,TGCAGTGCTAGACTCAGCGGGGGTCAAGAGACCCAGTACTTC,CSARLSGGQETQYF
.,TRBV3-1,.,TRBJ2-1,TGTGCCAGCAGCCAAGATTCCGCGGGTGAGTCCTACAATGAGCAGTTCTTC,CASSQDSAGESYNEQFF
many,TRBV6-2/TRBV6-3,.,TRBJ2-7,TGTGCCAGCAGCGACATCTTGAACTACGAGCAGTACTTC,CASSDILNYEQYF
.,TRBV6-5,.,TRBJ1-1,TGTGCCAGCAGTTACTCGACGTCGGGTAGGAGTGAAGCTTTCTTT,CASSYSTSGRSEAFF
.,TRBV6-2/TRBV6-3,TRBD2,TRBJ2-1,TGTGCCACCCTTGGAGCGGGAGGGCCCTTCGAGCAGTTCTTC,CATLGAGGPFEQFF
few,TRBV20-1,.,TRBJ2-4,TGCAGTGCTAGAGAAGGGCCAGACATTCAGTACTTC,CSAREGPDIQYF
.,TRBV27,.,TRBJ1-5,TGTGCCAGCAGTTTAAGTACTTTGGGTCAGCCCCAGCATTTT,CASSLSTLGQPQHF
.,TRBV6-6,TRBD1,TRBJ1-6,TGTGCCAGCAGCTTGACAGGGATCGGTTCACCCCTCCACTTT,CASSLTGIGSPLHF